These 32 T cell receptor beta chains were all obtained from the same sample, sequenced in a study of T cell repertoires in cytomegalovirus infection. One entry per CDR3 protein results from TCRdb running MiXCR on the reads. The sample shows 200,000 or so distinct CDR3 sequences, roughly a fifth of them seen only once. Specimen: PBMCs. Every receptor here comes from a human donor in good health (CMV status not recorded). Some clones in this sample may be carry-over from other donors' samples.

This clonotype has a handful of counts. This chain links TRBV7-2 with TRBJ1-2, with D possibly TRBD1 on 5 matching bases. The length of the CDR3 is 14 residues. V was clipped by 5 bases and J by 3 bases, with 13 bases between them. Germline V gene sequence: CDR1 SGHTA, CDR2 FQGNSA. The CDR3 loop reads CASSHGTGHYGYTF. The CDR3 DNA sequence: TGTGCCAGCAGCCACGGGACGGGCCACTATGGCTACACCTTC.

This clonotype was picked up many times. The CDR3 nucleotides read TGTGCCAGCAGCTTCGGGCTAGCTAGGTTGTACGAGCAGTACTTC. The encoded protein is CASSFGLARLYEQYF. This chain uses TRBV7-2 with TRBJ2-7; D might be TRBD2 (5 bases). V lost 3 bases and J 4 bases, leaving 16 bases between the germline ends. CDR3 length: 15 residues. CDR1 is SGHTA and CDR2 is FQGNSA in the germline V gene.

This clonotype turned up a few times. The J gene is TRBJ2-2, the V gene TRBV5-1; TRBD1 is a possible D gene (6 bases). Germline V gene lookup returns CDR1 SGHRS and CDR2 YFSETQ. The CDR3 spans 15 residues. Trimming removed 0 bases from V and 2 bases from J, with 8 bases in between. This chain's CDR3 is CASSLGQVNTGELFF. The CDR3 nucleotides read TGCGCCAGCAGCTTGGGACAGGTCAACACCGGGGAGCTGTTTTTT.

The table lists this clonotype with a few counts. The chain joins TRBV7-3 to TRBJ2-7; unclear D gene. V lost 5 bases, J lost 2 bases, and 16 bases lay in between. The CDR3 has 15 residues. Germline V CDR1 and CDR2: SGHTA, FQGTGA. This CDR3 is CASSPRRAATYEQYF. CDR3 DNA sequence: TGTGCCAGCAGCCCCCGCCGGGCGGCTACCTACGAGCAGTACTTC.

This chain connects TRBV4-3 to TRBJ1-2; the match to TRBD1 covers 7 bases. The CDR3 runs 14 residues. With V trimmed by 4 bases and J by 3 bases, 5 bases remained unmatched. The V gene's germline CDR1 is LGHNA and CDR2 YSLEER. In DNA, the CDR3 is TGCGCCAGCAGCCGGCGGGACAGCTACTATGGCTACACCTTC. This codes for CASSRRDSYYGYTF.

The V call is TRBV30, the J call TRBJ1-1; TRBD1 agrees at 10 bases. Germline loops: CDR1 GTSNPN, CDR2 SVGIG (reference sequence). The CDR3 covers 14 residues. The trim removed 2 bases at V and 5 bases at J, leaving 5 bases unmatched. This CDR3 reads CAWSFDRGLTEAFF. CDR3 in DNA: TGTGCCTGGAGTTTCGACAGGGGGCTGACTGAAGCTTTCTTT.

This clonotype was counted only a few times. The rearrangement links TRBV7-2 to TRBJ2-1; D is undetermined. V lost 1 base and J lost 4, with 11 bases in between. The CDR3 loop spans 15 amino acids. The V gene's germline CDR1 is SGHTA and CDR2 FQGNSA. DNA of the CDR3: TGTGCCAGCAGCTTAGAGAGGAACCCATACAATGAGCAGTTCTTC. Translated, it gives CASSLERNPYNEQFF. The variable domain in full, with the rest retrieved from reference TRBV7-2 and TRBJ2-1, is GAGVSQSPSNKVTEKGKDVELRCDPISGHTALYWYRQSLGQGLEFLIYFQGNSAPDKSGLPSDRFSAERTGGSVSTLTIQRTQQEDSAVYLCASSLERNPYNEQFFGPGTRLTVL.

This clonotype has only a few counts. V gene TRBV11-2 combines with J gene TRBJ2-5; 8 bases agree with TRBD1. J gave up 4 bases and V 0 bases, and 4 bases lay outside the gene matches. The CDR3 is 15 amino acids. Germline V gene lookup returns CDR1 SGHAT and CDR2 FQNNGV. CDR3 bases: TGTGCCAGCAGCTTAGACCCCACAGGGGGAGAGACCCAGTACTTC. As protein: CASSLDPTGGETQYF.

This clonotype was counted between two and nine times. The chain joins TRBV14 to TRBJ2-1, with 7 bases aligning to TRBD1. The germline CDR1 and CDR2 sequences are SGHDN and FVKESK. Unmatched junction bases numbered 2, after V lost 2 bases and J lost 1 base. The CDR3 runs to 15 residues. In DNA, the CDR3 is TGTGCCAGCAGCCAAATACAGGGGTCCTACAATGAGCAGTTCTTC. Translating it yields CASSQIQGSYNEQFF.

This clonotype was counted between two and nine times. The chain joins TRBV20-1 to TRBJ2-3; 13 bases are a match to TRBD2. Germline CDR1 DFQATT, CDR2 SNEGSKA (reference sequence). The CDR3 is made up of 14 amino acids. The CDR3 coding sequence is TGCAGACCCGGGACTAGCGGGATGACAGATACGCAGTATTTT. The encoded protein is CRPGTSGMTDTQYF.

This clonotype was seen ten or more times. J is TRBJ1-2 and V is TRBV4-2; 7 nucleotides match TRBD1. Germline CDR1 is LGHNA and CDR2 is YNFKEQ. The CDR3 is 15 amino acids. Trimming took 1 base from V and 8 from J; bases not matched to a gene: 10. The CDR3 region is CASSQVEGAVRGYTF. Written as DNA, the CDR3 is TGTGCCAGCAGCCAAGTCGAGGGGGCGGTTCGGGGCTACACCTTC.

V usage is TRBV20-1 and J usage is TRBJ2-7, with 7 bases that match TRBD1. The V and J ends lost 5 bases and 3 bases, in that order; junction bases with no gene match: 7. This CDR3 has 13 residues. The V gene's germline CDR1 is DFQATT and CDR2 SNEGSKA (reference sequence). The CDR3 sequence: CSAGWDRNYEQYF. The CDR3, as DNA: TGCAGTGCTGGATGGGACAGAAACTACGAGCAGTACTTC.

This CDR3 is CASSLASGTDSYEQYF. CDR3 in DNA: TGCGCCAGCAGCCTAGCATCCGGGACCGACTCCTACGAGCAGTACTTC. The J gene is TRBJ2-7, the V gene TRBV4-1, with D possibly called TRBD1 or TRBD2 (5 bases each). This CDR3 spans 16 amino acids. In germline, CDR1 is MGHRA, CDR2 YSYEKL. Between the trimmed V and J ends, which lost 4 bases and 0 bases, there was a span of 16 bases.

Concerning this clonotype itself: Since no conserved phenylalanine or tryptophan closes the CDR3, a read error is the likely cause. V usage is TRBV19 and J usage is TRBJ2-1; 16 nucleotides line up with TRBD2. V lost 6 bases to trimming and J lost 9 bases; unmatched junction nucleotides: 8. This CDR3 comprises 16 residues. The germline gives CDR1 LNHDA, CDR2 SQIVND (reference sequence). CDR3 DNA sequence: TGTGCCAGTAGATTCCAGGGACTAGCGGGAGGGGTTGAGCAGTTCATC. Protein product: CASRFQGLAGGVEQFI.

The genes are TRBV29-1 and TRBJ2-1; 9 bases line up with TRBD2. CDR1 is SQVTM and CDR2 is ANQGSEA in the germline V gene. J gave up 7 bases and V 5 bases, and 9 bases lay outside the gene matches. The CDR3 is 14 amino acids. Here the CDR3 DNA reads TGCAGCGTTCGACTAGCGGCAGGACCAAATGAGCAGTTCTTC. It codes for CSVRLAAGPNEQFF.

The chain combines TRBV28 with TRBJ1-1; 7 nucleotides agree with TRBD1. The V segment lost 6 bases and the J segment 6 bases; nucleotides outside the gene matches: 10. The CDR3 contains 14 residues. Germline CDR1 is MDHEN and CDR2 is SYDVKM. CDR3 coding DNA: TGTGCCAGCAGCCGAGACAGGGTGGTCGCTGAAGCTTTCTTT. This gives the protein CASSRDRVVAEAFF.

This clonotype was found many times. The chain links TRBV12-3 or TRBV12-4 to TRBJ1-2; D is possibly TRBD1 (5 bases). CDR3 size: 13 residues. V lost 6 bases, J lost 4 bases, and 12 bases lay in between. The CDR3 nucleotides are TGTGCCAGCAGACTACAGGATCTCTATGGCTACACCTTC. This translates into CASRLQDLYGYTF.

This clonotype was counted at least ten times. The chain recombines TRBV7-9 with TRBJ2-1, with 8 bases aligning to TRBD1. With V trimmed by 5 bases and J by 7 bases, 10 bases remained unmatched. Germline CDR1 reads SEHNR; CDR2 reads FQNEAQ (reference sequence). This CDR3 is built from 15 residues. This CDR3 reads CASSQPETGENEQFF. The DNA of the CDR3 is TGTGCCAGCAGCCAACCAGAGACAGGGGAGAATGAGCAGTTCTTC.

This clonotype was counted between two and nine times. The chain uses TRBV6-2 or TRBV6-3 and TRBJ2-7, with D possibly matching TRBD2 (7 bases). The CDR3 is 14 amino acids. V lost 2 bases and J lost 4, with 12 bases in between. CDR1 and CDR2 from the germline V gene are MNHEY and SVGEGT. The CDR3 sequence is CASSYGGGSYEQYF. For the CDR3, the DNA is TGTGCCAGCAGTTACGGGGGCGGGAGTTACGAGCAGTACTTC.

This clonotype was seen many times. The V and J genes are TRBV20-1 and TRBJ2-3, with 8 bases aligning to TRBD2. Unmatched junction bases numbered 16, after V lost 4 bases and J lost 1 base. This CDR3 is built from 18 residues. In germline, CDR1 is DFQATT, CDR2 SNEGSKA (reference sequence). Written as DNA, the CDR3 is TGCAGTGCTACAAACATCCTAGGGACTAGTCAGCGCACAGATACGCAGTATTTT. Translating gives CSATNILGTSQRTDTQYF.

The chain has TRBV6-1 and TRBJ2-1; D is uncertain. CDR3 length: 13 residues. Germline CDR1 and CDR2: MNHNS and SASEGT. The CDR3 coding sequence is TGTTCCGGCAGAAGAGGTGTCTACAATGAGCAGTTCTTC. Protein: CSGRRGVYNEQFF.

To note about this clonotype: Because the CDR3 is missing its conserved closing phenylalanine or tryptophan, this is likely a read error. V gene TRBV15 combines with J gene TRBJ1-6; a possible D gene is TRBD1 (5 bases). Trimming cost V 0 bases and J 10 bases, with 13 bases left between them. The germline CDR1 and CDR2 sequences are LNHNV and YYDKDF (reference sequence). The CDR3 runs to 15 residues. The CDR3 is CATSRDRGYGSPLHL. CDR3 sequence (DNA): TGTGCCACCAGCAGAGATCGGGGGTATGGCTCACCCCTCCACTTA.

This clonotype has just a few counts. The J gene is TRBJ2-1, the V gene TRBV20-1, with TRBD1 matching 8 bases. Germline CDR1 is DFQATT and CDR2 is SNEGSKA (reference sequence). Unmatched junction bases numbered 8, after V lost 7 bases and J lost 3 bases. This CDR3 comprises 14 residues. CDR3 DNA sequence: TGCAGTGTCGCGAGGGGGACAGGCTACAATGAGCAGTTCTTC. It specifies CSVARGTGYNEQFF.

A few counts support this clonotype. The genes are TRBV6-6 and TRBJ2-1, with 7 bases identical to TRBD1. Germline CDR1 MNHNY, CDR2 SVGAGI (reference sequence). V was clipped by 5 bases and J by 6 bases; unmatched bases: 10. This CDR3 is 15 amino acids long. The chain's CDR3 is CASSPGTAKSNEQFF. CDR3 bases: TGTGCCAGCAGTCCTGGGACAGCCAAATCCAATGAGCAGTTCTTC.

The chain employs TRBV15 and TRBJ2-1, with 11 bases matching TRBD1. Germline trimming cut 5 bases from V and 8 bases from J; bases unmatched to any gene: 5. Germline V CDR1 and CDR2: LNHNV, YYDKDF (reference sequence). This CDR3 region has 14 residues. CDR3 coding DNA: TGTGCCACCAGCGGAGGACAGGGGGCCGATGAGCAGTTCTTC. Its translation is CATSGGQGADEQFF.

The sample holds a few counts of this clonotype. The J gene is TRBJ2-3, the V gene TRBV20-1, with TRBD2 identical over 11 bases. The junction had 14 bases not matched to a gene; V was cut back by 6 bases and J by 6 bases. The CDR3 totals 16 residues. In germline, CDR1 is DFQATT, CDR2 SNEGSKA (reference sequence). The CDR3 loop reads CSARLLAGALEDTQYF. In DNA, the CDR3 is TGCAGTGCCCGGCTACTAGCGGGGGCCTTAGAGGATACGCAGTATTTT.

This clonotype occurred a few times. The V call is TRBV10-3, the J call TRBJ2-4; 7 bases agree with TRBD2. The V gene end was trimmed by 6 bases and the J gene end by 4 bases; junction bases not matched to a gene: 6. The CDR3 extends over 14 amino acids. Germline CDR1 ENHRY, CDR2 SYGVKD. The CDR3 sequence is CAIRGEGSKNIQYF. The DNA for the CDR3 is TGTGCCATCAGGGGGGAGGGTTCAAAAAACATTCAGTACTTC.

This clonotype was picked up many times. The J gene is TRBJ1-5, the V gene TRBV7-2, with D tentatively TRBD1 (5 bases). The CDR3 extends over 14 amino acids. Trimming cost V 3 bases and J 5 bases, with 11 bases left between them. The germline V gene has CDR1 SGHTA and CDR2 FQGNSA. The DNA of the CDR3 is TGTGCCAGCAGCTTCCGTCGGGGGGATCAGCCCCAGCATTTT. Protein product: CASSFRRGDQPQHF.

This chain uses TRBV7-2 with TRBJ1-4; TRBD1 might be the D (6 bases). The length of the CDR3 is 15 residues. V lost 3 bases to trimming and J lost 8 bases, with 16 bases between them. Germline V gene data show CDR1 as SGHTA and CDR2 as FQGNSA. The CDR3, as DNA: TGTGCCAGCAGCTTTACTACGGGAACAGGGGAAAAACTGTTTTTT. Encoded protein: CASSFTTGTGEKLFF.

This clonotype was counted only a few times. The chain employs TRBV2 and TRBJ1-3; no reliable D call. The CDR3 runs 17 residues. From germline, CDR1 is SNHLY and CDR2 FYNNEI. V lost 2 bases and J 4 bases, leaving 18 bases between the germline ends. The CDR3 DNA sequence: TGTGCCAGCAGTGAAAATCGCGGACCTCTTTCCGGAAACACCATATATTTT. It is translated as CASSENRGPLSGNTIYF.

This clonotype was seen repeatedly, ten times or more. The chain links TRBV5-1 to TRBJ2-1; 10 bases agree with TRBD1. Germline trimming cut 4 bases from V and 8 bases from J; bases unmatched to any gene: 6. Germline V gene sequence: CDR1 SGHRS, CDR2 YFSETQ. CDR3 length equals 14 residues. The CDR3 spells CASSDRQGADEQFF. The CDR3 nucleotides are TGCGCCAGCAGCGATAGACAGGGGGCCGATGAGCAGTTCTTC.

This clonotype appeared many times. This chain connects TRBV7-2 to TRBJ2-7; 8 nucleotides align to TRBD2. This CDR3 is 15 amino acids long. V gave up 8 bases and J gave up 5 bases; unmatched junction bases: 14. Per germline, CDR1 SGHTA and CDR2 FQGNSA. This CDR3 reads CASSLSGGGSHEQYF. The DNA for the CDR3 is TGTGCCAGCTCCCTGAGCGGGGGTGGGTCCCACGAGCAGTACTTC.